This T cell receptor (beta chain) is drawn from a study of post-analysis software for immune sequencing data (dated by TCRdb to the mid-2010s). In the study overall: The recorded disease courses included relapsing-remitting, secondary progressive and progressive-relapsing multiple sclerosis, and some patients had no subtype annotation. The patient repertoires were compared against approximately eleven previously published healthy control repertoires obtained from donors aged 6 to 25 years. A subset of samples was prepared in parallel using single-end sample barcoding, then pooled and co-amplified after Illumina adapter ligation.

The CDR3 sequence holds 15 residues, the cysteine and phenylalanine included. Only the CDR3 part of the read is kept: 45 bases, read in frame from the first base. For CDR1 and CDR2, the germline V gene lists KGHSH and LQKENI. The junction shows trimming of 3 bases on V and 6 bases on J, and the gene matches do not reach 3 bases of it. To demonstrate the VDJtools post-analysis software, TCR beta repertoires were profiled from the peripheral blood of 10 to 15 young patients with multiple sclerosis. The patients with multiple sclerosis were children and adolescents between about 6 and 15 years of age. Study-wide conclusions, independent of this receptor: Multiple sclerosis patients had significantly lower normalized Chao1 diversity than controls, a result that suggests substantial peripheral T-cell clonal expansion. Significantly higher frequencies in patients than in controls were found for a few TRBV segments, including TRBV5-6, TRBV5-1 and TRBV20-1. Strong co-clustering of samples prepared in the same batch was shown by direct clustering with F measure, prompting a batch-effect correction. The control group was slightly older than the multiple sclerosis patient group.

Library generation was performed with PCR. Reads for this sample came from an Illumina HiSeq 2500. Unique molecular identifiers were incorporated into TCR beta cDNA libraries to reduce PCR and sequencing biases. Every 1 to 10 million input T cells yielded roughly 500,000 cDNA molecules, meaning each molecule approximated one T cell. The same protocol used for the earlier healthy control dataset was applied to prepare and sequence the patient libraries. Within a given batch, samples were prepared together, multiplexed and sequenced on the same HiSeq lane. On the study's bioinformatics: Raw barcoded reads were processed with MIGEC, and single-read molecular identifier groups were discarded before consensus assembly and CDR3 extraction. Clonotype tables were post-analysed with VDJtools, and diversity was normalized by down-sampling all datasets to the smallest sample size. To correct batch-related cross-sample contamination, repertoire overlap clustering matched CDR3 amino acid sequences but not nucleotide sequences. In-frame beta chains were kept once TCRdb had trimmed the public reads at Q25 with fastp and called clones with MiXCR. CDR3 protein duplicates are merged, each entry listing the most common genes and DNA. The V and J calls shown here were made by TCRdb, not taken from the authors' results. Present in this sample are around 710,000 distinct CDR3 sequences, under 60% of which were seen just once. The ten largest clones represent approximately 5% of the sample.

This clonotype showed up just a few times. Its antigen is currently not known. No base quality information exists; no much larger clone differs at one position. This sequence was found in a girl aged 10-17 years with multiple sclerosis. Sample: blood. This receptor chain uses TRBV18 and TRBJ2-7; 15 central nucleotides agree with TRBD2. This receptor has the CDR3 CASSPGLAGGGEQYF. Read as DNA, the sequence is TGTGCCAGCTCACCGGGACTAGCGGGAGGTGGCGAGCAGTACTTC.